A single sample gave rise to the 3 T cell receptor beta chains below, sequenced in a study of CD8 T cells in acute hepatitis C reinfection (dated by TCRdb to about 2021). The library relied on the immunoSEQ multiplex PCR assay. As stored in TCRdb, this immuneACCESS dataset retains in-frame rearrangements with V and J assigned. A fraction of the clones does not appear; measured against another copy, unresolved V genes explain less than half of the discrepancy, and the remainder lacks a known reason. The sample table shows 30,000 to 45,000 clones, and approximately 83% are seen once. The ten largest clones represent roughly 9.8% of the sample. Per the publication, the time point label means: naive CD8 control sorted from an acute-time-point sample. Specimen: naive CD8+ T cells from PBMCs. The label giving this sample's cell subset or site can be read as: sorted total naive CD45RO-negative CD8+ T cells. These receptors all come from a young woman who spontaneously cleared hepatitis C infection.

The V call is TRBV27, the J call TRBJ2-1, with D unresolved. The CDR3 is 11 residues long. Trimming removed 3 bases from V and 8 bases from J, with 5 bases in between. Germline V gene lookup returns CDR1 MNHEY and CDR2 SMNVEV (reference sequence). CDR3 residues: CASSFHDEQFF. Here the CDR3 DNA reads TGTGCCAGCAGTTTCCACGATGAGCAGTTCTTC.

The chain employs TRBV6-1 and TRBJ2-1; the D gene could be TRBD1 or TRBD2 (5 bases each). V shed 2 bases and J shed 6 bases, with 8 bases lying between them. This CDR3 contains 13 residues. CDR1 and CDR2 from the germline V gene are MNHNS and SASEGT. The CDR3 loop is CASSETRGNEQFF. DNA of the CDR3: TGTGCCAGCAGTGAAACTAGGGGCAATGAGCAGTTCTTC.

V usage is TRBV2 and J usage is TRBJ2-7; TRBD1 matches 7 bases. The ends lost 8 bases at V and 2 bases at J; junction bases unmatched: 9. The CDR3 is 14 residues long. Germline-derived CDR1 and CDR2 are SNHLY and FYNNEI. As DNA, the CDR3 is TGTGCCAGCTGGCCGGGACAGATAGCCTACGAGCAGTACTTC. This gives the protein CASWPGQIAYEQYF.